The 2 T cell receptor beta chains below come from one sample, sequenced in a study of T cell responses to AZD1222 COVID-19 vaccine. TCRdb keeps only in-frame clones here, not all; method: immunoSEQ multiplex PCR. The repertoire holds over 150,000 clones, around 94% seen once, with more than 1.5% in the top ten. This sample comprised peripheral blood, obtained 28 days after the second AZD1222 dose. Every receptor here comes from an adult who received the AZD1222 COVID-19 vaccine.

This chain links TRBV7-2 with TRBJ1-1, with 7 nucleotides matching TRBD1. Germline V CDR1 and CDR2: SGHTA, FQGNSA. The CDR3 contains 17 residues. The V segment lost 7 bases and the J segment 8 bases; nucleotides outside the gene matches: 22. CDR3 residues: CASILKTGVGNFREAFF. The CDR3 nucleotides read TGTGCCAGCATCCTCAAAACAGGGGTGGGGAATTTTAGAGAAGCTTTCTTT. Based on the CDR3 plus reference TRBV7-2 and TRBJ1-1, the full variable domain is GAGVSQSPSNKVTEKGKDVELRCDPISGHTALYWYRQSLGQGLEFLIYFQGNSAPDKSGLPSDRFSAERTGGSVSTLTIQRTQQEDSAVYLCASILKTGVGNFREAFFGQGTRLTVV.

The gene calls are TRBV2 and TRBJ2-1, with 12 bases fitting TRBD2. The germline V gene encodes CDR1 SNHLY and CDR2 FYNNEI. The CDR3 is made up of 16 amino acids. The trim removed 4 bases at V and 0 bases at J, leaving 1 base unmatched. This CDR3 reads CASSASGRASYNEQFF. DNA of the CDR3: TGTGCCAGCAGTGCTAGCGGGAGGGCCTCCTACAATGAGCAGTTCTTC.